The entry below gives a single TCR beta chain sequence along with its context. Profiling relied on immunoSEQ multiplex PCR, and the TCRdb table lists in-frame clones only, not all of them. Among 150,000 to 200,000 clones listed, 70% to 90% were seen once. The CDR3 sequence is 14 residues long. Germline V gives CDR1 MNHEY, CDR2 SMNVEV (reference sequence). Trimming stripped 5 bases from V and 10 bases from J, with 18 bases between. These data originate in a study of blood T cell repertoires in COVID-19. In the study overall: Acute and convalescent COVID-19 samples came from the United States, Italy and Spain.

Sequencing input: peripheral blood. The chain uses TRBV27 and TRBJ2-1; D is perhaps TRBD2 (5 bases). The sequence was collected from a man aged 60 to 69 with COVID-19, enrolled during active disease. CDR3 residues: CASSALALGREQFF. The CDR3 region has the DNA TGTGCCAGCAGTGCCCTAGCCCTGGGTAGGGAGCAGTTCTTC.